A selection of T cell receptor beta chains follows, all from one sample in a study of T cell responses to AZD1222 COVID-19 vaccine. Produced via immunoSEQ multiplex PCR; TCRdb's table is partial and in-frame only. Of under 120,000 clones listed, approximately 92% were seen once; the top ten hold about 1.2%. The specimen was peripheral blood, collected on day 0 of AZD1222 vaccination. The receptor set was obtained from an adult in good health. CDR3s include the opening cysteine and the closing phenylalanine or tryptophan. A D gene is named only where the DNA matches it firmly. Clone size is shown for a subset of rows, as once, few, many or a class of expanded clone.

TRBJ2-1 TRBV6-5 - TRBD2 TGTGCCACCGAGACTAGCGGGGGCAACAATGAGCAGTTCTTC CATETSGGNNEQFF
TRBJ1-5 TRBV19 - - TGTGCCAGTAGTTGGGAGGGAAGCAATCAGCCCCAGCATTTT CASSWEGSNQPQHF
TRBJ2-5 TRBV9 few - TGTGCCAGTGCACGGGACGTAGGAAAAGAGACCCAGTACTTC CASARDVGKETQYF
TRBJ2-4 TRBV7-8 - TRBD1 TGTGCCAGCAGCCCGACAGGGGGCACGGACATTCAGTACTTC CASSPTGGTDIQYF
TRBJ2-1 TRBV6-2/TRBV6-3 - - TGTGCCAGCAGTTACGGGCCTAGCCAGTTCTTC CASSYGPSQFF
TRBJ1-1 TRBV6-5 - - TGTGCCAGCAGGAGGGGTACTGAAGCTTTCTTT CASRRGTEAFF
TRBJ2-5 TRBV5-4 - - TGTGCCAGCAAGGTAGAAGAGGGATCCGAGACCCAGTACTTC CASKVEEGSETQYF
TRBJ2-6 TRBV9 - - TGTGCCAGCAGCGTAGTTCCGGGGACGATATCTGGGGCCAACGTCCTGACTTTC CASSVVPGTISGANVLTF
TRBJ2-3 TRBV9 - TRBD2 TGTGCCAGCGGGGGGGGCACAGATACGCAGTATTTT CASGGGTDTQYF
TRBJ2-1 TRBV29-1 - - TGCAGCGTCGCCTATGGGGTAGGATACAATGAGCAGTTCTTC CSVAYGVGYNEQFF
TRBJ2-7 TRBV7-2 - - TGTGCCAGCACCCTATCCCGTTCCTACGAGCAGTACTTC CASTLSRSYEQYF
TRBJ2-1 TRBV4-3 few TRBD1 TGCGCCAGCAGCCAAGGGACAGGGGGCTACAATGAGCAGTTCTTC CASSQGTGGYNEQFF
TRBJ2-7 TRBV6-4 few - TGTGCCAGCAGGAGCAGGGTCTACGAGCAGTACTTC CASRSRVYEQYF
TRBJ1-4 TRBV5-1 - TRBD1 TGCGCCAGCAGCTCACGACAGGGCGGCGAAAAACTGTTTTTT CASSSRQGGEKLFF
TRBJ1-1 TRBV29-1 - - TGCAGCGTTGAAGTGACGGGGAACACTGAAGCTTTCTTT CSVEVTGNTEAFF
TRBJ1-4 TRBV28 once - TGTGCCAGCAGTTCAATGAATGAAAAACTGTTTTTT CASSSMNEKLFF
TRBJ1-5 TRBV3-1/TRBV3-2 - - TGTGCCAGCAGCCAAGGTGAAAGGGGGTACAATCAGCCCCAGCATTTT CASSQGERGYNQPQHF
TRBJ1-5 TRBV19 - TRBD1 TGTGCCAGTGATACAGGGGGCTTTAGCAATCAGCCCCAGCATTTT CASDTGGFSNQPQHF
TRBJ1-2 TRBV7-2 - TRBD1 TGTGCCAGCAGCTTGACAGGGGGTGGCTACACCTTC CASSLTGGGYTF
TRBJ2-5 TRBV12-3/TRBV12-4 - - TGTGCCAGCAGTTACCAAGAGACCCAGTACTTC CASSYQETQYF
TRBJ1-1 TRBV28 - - TGTGCCAGCAGTCCCGGGGGCCAGAACACTGAAGCTTTCTTT CASSPGGQNTEAFF
TRBJ1-1 TRBV3-1/TRBV3-2 - - TGTGCCAGCAGTCCCGCGATGCAGGGCACTGAAGCTTTCTTT CASSPAMQGTEAFF
TRBJ1-5 TRBV7-2 - - TGTGCCAGCAGCCAAAGAAATATGGGGGCCCAGCATTTT CASSQRNMGAQHF
TRBJ1-1 TRBV7-2 - TRBD1 TGTGCCAGCAGCTTAGCCGGGGGTAGGGGGCTGGGTACTGAAGCTTTCTTT CASSLAGGRGLGTEAFF
TRBJ2-1 TRBV19 - - TGTGCCAGTAGTAACAGGTACAATGAGCAGTTCTTC CASSNRYNEQFF
TRBJ1-1 TRBV19 - - TGTGCCAGTAGTATGAACCTGATGAACACTGAAGCTTTCTTT CASSMNLMNTEAFF
TRBJ2-7 TRBV30 - TRBD2 TGTGCCTGGAGTGGTCCGCAAGCGGGAGGGCCGAGCGAGCAGTACTTC CAWSGPQAGGPSEQYF
TRBJ2-5 TRBV5-4 few TRBD2 TGTGCCAGCAGCTTTTGGACTAGCCCAGGGACGAAGACCCAGTACTTC CASSFWTSPGTKTQYF
TRBJ2-3 TRBV7-3 - - TGTGCCAGCAGCTTCCGACAGACGGATACGCAGTATTTT CASSFRQTDTQYF
TRBJ2-1 TRBV7-9 - TRBD2 TGTGCCAGCAGCTTCGGGACTAGCGGCTCCTACAATGAGCAGTTCTTC CASSFGTSGSYNEQFF
TRBJ2-7 TRBV6-2/TRBV6-3 - - TGTGCCAGCAGTTACCGGGACCTAGGACCCTACGAGCAGTACTTC CASSYRDLGPYEQYF
TRBJ1-2 TRBV30 - - TGTGCCTGGAGTGTACAGGCTGGGGGCTACACCTTC CAWSVQAGGYTF
TRBJ1-1 TRBV11-1 - - TGTGCCAGCAGCTTAGTTGGCAGGGAGAACACTGAAGCTTTCTTT CASSLVGRENTEAFF
TRBJ2-7 TRBV18 - - TGTGCCAGCTCACCAAGTTCCCACGAGCAGTACTTC CASSPSSHEQYF
TRBJ2-1 TRBV19 - TRBD1 TGTGCCAGTACTCTAGACAGGGGGCCATACAATGAGCAGTTCTTC CASTLDRGPYNEQFF
TRBJ2-7 TRBV20-1 - - TGCAGTGCTAGGTCAGCGGGCGAGCAGTACTTC CSARSAGEQYF
TRBJ2-1 TRBV9 - TRBD2 TGTGCCAGCAGCCCCCCAGGTCTAGCGGGTTCCTACAATGAGCAGTTCTTC CASSPPGLAGSYNEQFF
TRBJ1-2 TRBV3-1/TRBV3-2 - TRBD1 TGTGCCAGCAGCCAAGATGGGGGGACAGCATCTGGCTACACCTTC CASSQDGGTASGYTF
TRBJ2-1 TRBV4-3 many - TGCGCCAGCAGCCAAGACCCGTTAGGGTCCTACAATGAGCAGTTCTTC CASSQDPLGSYNEQFF
TRBJ1-1 TRBV13 - TRBD1 TGTGCCAGCAGCTTAGGGGGGGACAGGGCAGAAGCTTTCTTT CASSLGGDRAEAFF
TRBJ2-7 TRBV7-6 - - TGTGCCAGCAGCTTTTCCTACGAGCAGTACTTC CASSFSYEQYF
TRBJ1-3 TRBV15 - - TGTGCCACCAGCAGCGATAGAAACACCATATATTTT CATSSDRNTIYF
TRBJ1-2 TRBV27 - TRBD1 TGTGCCAGCAGTGGCGGACAGGGCGTTTCTGGCTACACCTTC CASSGGQGVSGYTF
TRBJ2-3 TRBV18 - - TGTGCCAGCTCACCGTGGAAAACTAGCACAGATACGCAGTATTTT CASSPWKTSTDTQYF
TRBJ2-2 TRBV7-8 - - TGTGCCAGCAGCTCCTCGATGGGCGGGGAGCTGTTTTTT CASSSSMGGELFF
TRBJ2-6 TRBV30 - - TGTGCCTGGGGGGACGGCTCTGGGGCCAACGTCCTGACTTTC CAWGDGSGANVLTF
TRBJ1-2 TRBV6-5 - - TGTGCCAGCAGTTACCCAAAGGGGAGAGGGAACTATGGCTACACCTTC CASSYPKGRGNYGYTF
TRBJ1-2 TRBV6-5 - - TGTGCCAGCAGATTAGACAGCGCCTACTATGGCTACACCTTC CASRLDSAYYGYTF
TRBJ1-6 TRBV19 - - TGTGCCAGTAGTATCTCCTGGAGCTCCTATAATTCACCCCTCCACTTT CASSISWSSYNSPLHF
TRBJ2-3 TRBV18 - TRBD1 TGTGCCAGCTCACCACAGGGGGCGCGTATAGATACGCAGTATTTT CASSPQGARIDTQYF
TRBJ2-7 TRBV2 - - TGTGCCAGCAGCGGGTCTAGCGCTTGGGGGGCCGAGCAGTACTTC CASSGSSAWGAEQYF